Below, one TCR beta chain is given with its context. Antigen: not known. The record originates from a study of T cell responses to AZD1222 COVID-19 vaccine. For the study at large: Timing groups of about 4 and about 12 weeks for second doses were pooled.

The repertoire was sequenced with immunoSEQ multiplex PCR; TCRdb's copy has only in-frame clones and lacks some. This table has 150,000 to 200,000 clones, over 85% appearing once. The CDR3 runs to 13 residues. The trim removed 7 bases at V and 6 bases at J, leaving 7 bases unmatched. The germline V gene has CDR1 SQVTM and CDR2 ANQGSEA. The study's findings and limits: Repertoires in all cases were sampled only once the peak T cell response had passed.

The sequence was collected from an adult in good health. The gene calls are TRBV29-1 and TRBJ1-2; 11 bases are shared with TRBD1. Sequenced here: peripheral blood, sampled on day 0 of AZD1222 vaccination. CDR3 residues: CSARTGGADGYTF. The CDR3 DNA sequence: TGCAGCGCAAGGACAGGGGGCGCGGATGGCTACACCTTC.